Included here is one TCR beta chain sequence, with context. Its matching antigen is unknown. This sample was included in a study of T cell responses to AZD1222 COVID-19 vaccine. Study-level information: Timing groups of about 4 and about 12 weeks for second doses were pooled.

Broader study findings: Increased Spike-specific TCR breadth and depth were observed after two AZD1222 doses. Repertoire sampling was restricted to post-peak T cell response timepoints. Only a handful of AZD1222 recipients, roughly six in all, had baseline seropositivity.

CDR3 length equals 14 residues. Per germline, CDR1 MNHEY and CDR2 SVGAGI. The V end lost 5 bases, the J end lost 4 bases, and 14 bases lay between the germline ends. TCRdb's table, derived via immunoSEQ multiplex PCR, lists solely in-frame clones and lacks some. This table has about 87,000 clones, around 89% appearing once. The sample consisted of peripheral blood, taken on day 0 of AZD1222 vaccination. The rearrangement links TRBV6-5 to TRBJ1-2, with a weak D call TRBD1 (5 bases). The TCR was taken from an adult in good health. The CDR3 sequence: CASSRQGFGYGYTF. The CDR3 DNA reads TGTGCCAGCAGTCGTCAGGGATTCGGCTATGGCTACACCTTC.